Each of the 3 T cell receptor beta chains below was sequenced from the same sample in a study of CD8+CD57+ T cells in acquired aplastic anemia. Patients chosen for sequencing had CD8+CD57+ cells that had expanded, as shown by flow cytometry. TCR beta VDJ and CDR3 profiles were obtained from a genomic DNA template. TCRdb fed the reads into MiXCR, producing one record per CDR3 protein. The table records some 150,000 distinct CDR3 sequences, 60% to 80% of them present only once. Sequenced material: sorted CD4+, CD8+, or CD8+CD57+ T cells (not recorded which) from PBMCs. These receptor sequences come from a human donor with aplastic anemia.

The V and J genes are TRBV29-1 and TRBJ1-1; a possible D gene is TRBD1 (5 bases). In germline, CDR1 is SQVTM, CDR2 ANQGSEA. This CDR3 spans 15 amino acids. Trimming removed 1 base at V and 2 bases at J, with 14 bases between. This CDR3 reads CSVEVAGIINTEAFF. The DNA of the CDR3 is TGCAGCGTTGAAGTGGCAGGGATTATAAACACTGAAGCTTTCTTT.

This clonotype has a handful of counts. The rearrangement joins TRBV19 to TRBJ1-2; 10 bases match TRBD1. CDR3 length: 14 amino acids. The V and J ends lost 5 bases and 1 base, in that order; junction bases with no gene match: 1. In germline, CDR1 is LNHDA, CDR2 SQIVND (reference sequence). The CDR3 spells CASSGTGVNYGYTF. For the CDR3, the DNA is TGTGCCAGTAGTGGGACAGGGGTTAACTATGGCTACACCTTC.

This rearrangement joins TRBV6-5 to TRBJ2-5; TRBD2 aligns across 8 bases. V lost 2 bases to trimming and J lost 6 bases; unmatched junction nucleotides: 11. The germline V gene has CDR1 MNHEY and CDR2 SVGAGI. This CDR3 is built from 16 residues. The CDR3 DNA is TGTGCCAGCAGTTACGGATCGCCGGGGGGGCCGAAGACCCAGTACTTC. Translation: CASSYGSPGGPKTQYF.